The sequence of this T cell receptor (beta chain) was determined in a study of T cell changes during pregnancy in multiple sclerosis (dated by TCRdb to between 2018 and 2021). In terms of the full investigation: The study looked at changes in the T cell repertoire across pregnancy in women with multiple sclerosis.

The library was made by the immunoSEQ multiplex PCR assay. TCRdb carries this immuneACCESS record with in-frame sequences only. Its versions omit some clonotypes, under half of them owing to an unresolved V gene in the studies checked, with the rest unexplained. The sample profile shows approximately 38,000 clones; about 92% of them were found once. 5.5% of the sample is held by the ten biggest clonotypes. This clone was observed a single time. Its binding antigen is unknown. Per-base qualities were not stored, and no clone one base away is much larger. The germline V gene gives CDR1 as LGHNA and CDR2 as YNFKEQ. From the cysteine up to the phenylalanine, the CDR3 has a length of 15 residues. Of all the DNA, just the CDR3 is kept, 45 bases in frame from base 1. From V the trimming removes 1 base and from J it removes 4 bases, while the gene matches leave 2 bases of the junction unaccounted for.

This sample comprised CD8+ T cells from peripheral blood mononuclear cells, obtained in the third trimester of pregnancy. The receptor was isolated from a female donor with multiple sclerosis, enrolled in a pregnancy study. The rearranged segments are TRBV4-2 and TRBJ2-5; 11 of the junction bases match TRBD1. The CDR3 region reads CASSQGGQGVETQYF. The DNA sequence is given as TGTGCCAGCAGCCAAGGGGGACAGGGGGTAGAGACCCAGTACTTC.